The clone carrying this T cell receptor (beta chain) has more than one count but fewer than ten. Its antigen is currently unknown. These data come from a study of response to subunit inactivated influenza vaccine. Study-wide points: Few new T cells, the authors suggested, are recruited by each seasonal influenza vaccination.

One entry per CDR3 protein results from TCRdb running MiXCR on the RT-PCR reads. The table has approximately 700,000 distinct CDR3 sequences, about 15% seen once. V was trimmed by 2 bases and J by 7 bases, leaving 8 bases between them. This CDR3 contains 12 residues. Germline V lookup: CDR1 ENHRY, CDR2 SYGVKD. The rearrangement links TRBV10-3 to TRBJ1-1; D gene ambiguous. The source of this sequence is a man aged 45 to 65 who received an inactivated influenza vaccine. The sequenced sample was PBMCs from blood, obtained around two weeks before vaccination. As DNA, the CDR3 is TGTGCCATCAGTGAGCCGAAGCGTGAAGCTTTCTTT. It yields the protein CAISEPKREAFF.